This passage covers 21 T cell receptor beta chains from one sample sequenced in a study of regulatory T cells in long-lasting Graves disease. The TCR beta library used iRepertoire HTBI primers with Arm-PCR amplification of CDR3. TCRdb independently ran MiXCR on the multiplex PCR reads; one entry per CDR3 protein. The table shows about 540,000 distinct CDR3 sequences, with approximately 12% occurring only once. Documented time point: newly diagnosed GD, antithyroid drugs for less than 3 months. The TCR library was made from RNA extracted from PBMCs. In addition, the sample was reused for a study of T cells in Graves' hyperthyroidism and ophthalmopathy.

Specimen: peripheral blood mononuclear cells (PBMCs), collected at new diagnosis, from a patient treated with antithyroid drugs. These receptors originate from a man younger than 40 with Graves disease.

This clonotype appeared a few times. The rearrangement joins TRBV14 to TRBJ2-3; D may be TRBD2 (6 bases). V gave up 3 bases and J gave up 0 bases, with 13 bases separating them. Germline V gene data show CDR1 as SGHDN and CDR2 as FVKESK. The CDR3 spans 16 residues. The CDR3 DNA reads TGTGCCAGCAGCCATGTCCTGGGACTTAGCACAGATACGCAGTATTTT. It is translated as CASSHVLGLSTDTQYF.

This clonotype was seen a few times. The V call is TRBV18, the J call TRBJ1-6, with 10 bases fitting TRBD1. Unmatched junction bases numbered 10, after V lost 4 bases and J lost 7 bases. Germline V gene lookup returns CDR1 KGHSH and CDR2 LQKENI. The length of the CDR3 is 17 residues. DNA of the CDR3: TGTGCCAGCTCACAAACCGGGACAGGGGTTTGGAATTCACCCCTCCACTTT. Amino acid sequence: CASSQTGTGVWNSPLHF.

The sample holds many counts of this clonotype. The chain combines TRBV28 with TRBJ2-5; 8 bases map to TRBD2. Germline CDR1 and CDR2: MDHEN and SYDVKM. The V gene end was trimmed by 10 bases and the J gene end by 4 bases; junction bases not matched to a gene: 26. This CDR3 is built from 19 residues. The DNA of the CDR3 is TGTGCCATACCATGTGGGGTAGTGGGCGGGAGGATAGCCAGAGAGACCCAGTACTTC. Protein: CAIPCGVVGGRIARETQYF.

This clonotype came up many times. This chain links TRBV7-9 with TRBJ2-1; TRBD2 is a possible D gene (5 bases). The J call could be wrong; TRBJ2-5 is a better fit for the DNA end. The CDR3 sequence is 15 residues long. Germline V gene data show CDR1 as SEHNR and CDR2 as FQNEAQ (reference sequence). The CDR3 region has the DNA TGTGCCAGCAGCAAGTGGGCCCCTGAGGGAGAGACCCAGTACTTC. It yields the protein CASSKWAPEGETQYF.

Only one count was recorded for this clonotype. The J gene is TRBJ1-1, the V gene TRBV7-6, with unresolved D. Per the germline V gene, CDR1 is SGHVS and CDR2 is FNYEAQ. This CDR3 has 14 amino acids. V lost 2 bases and J lost 4, with 11 bases in between. The CDR3, as DNA: TGTGCCAGCAGCTTATCAAGTCCCCCCACTGAAGCTTTCTTT. Its translation is CASSLSSPPTEAFF.

This clonotype was recorded many times. This sequence joins TRBV29-1 and TRBJ1-2, with 7 nucleotides matching TRBD1. V dropped 3 bases and J dropped 6; count of bases not matched to a gene: 1. Germline loops: CDR1 SQVTM, CDR2 ANQGSEA. This CDR3 comprises 11 residues. The chain's CDR3 is CSVEGTDGYTF. Here the CDR3 DNA reads TGCAGCGTTGAGGGGACAGATGGCTACACCTTC.

The chain uses TRBV27 and TRBJ2-3; D remains unclear. The V end was cut by 2 bases, the J end by 1 base, with 10 bases between. Germline CDR1 is MNHEY and CDR2 is SMNVEV (reference sequence). The CDR3 runs 15 residues. The CDR3 nucleotides read TGTGCCAGCAGTTTAGCCCAAGTACGCACAGATACGCAGTATTTT. Its protein product is CASSLAQVRTDTQYF.

This clonotype was found a few times. The rearrangement uses TRBV6-1 and TRBJ2-7, with D possibly TRBD1 on 5 matching bases. Germline V lookup: CDR1 MNHNS, CDR2 SASEGT. The V end lost 4 bases, the J end lost 5 bases, and 12 bases lay between the germline ends. CDR3 length: 13 residues. The CDR3 here is CASSVFRADEQYF. As DNA, the CDR3 is TGTGCCAGCAGTGTCTTCAGGGCCGACGAGCAGTACTTC.

This clonotype was seen once. A much larger clone sits a single nucleotide away, making a read error possible. The chain combines TRBV6-1 with TRBJ1-1; 10 bases fit TRBD1. J lost 3 bases, V lost 7 bases, and 11 bases had no gene match. The CDR3 has 16 residues. Per the germline V gene, CDR1 is MNHNS and CDR2 is SASEGT. CDR3: CASIQRGGTGDTEAFF. The CDR3 DNA follows: TGTGCCAGCATCCAAAGGGGGGGGACAGGGGACACTGAAGCTTTCTTT.

CDR3 bases: TGTGCCAGCAGTCTAGCCTCGGGGGGGGGCGAGCAGTACTTC. Protein sequence: CASSLASGGGEQYF. The V gene is TRBV27, the J gene TRBJ2-7, with 8 nucleotides matching TRBD2. Germline V gene lookup returns CDR1 MNHEY and CDR2 SMNVEV (reference sequence). The CDR3 extends over 14 amino acids. The V and J ends lost 5 bases and 6 bases, in that order; junction bases with no gene match: 9.

This clonotype was detected many times. The CDR3 DNA is TGTGCCAGCAGCTTCGCCGGGACAGGGGTGGGAGATACGCAGTATTTT. Protein product: CASSFAGTGVGDTQYF. The J gene is TRBJ2-3, the V gene TRBV11-2; TRBD1 agrees at 10 bases. This CDR3 has 16 amino acids. V lost 3 bases and J lost 5; bases outside the gene matches: 8. In germline, CDR1 is SGHAT, CDR2 FQNNGV.

Remarks on this clonotype: One base separates it from a far larger clone, so it is likely a read error. This chain uses TRBV10-1 with TRBJ2-1, with D possibly being TRBD1 (6 bases). Trimming took 8 bases from V and 10 from J, leaving 18 bases between them. Germline V CDR1 and CDR2: WNHNN, SYGVQD (reference sequence). The CDR3 runs to 13 residues. The CDR3 loop reads CASPGDNSYEQFF. The CDR3, as DNA: TGCGCCAGCCCAGGGGATAACTCCTACGAGCAGTTCTTC.

On this clonotype itself: One end of the junction varies from germline; a read error may be responsible. This rearrangement joins TRBV3-1 to TRBJ1-1; TRBD1 aligns across 7 bases. The CDR3 contains 15 residues. Germline V gene sequence: CDR1 LGHDT, CDR2 YNNKEL (reference sequence). Here the CDR3 reads CTSSLPGQINTEAFF. DNA of the CDR3: TGTACCAGCAGCTTACCGGGACAGATCAACACTGAAGCTTTCTTT.

There are many counts of this clonotype. The rearrangement joins TRBV18 to TRBJ2-5; D remains ambiguous. The CDR3 contains 13 residues. Trimming pared 3 bases from V and 5 bases from J, leaving 10 bases between. CDR1 KGHSH and CDR2 LQKENI come from the germline V gene. CDR3 nucleotides: TGTGCCAGCTCACCGACTCAATTGGAGACCCAGTACTTC. Protein sequence: CASSPTQLETQYF.

The chain has TRBV20-1 and TRBJ1-6, with 7 bases lining up with TRBD1. The germline V gene has CDR1 DFQATT and CDR2 SNEGSKA (reference sequence). J gave up 11 bases and V 0 bases, and 10 bases lay outside the gene matches. The CDR3 length is 15 residues. The CDR3 DNA follows: TGCAGTGCTAGAGATCCACAGGGGAGTCAAGCACCCCTCCACTTT. It specifies CSARDPQGSQAPLHF.

This clonotype was seen repeatedly, ten times or more. V gene TRBV19 combines with J gene TRBJ2-3; D might be TRBD2 (6 bases). Trimming took off 6 bases at V and 2 bases at J, with 21 bases between the two ends. This CDR3 is 17 amino acids long. Germline CDR1 reads LNHDA; CDR2 reads SQIVND (reference sequence). The CDR3 sequence: CASSRGPGTLPTDTQYF. In DNA, the CDR3 is TGTGCCAGTAGCCGAGGCCCCGGGACTCTCCCCACAGATACGCAGTATTTT.

This clonotype was seen many times. The rearrangement links TRBV12-3 or TRBV12-4 to TRBJ1-1; D remains ambiguous. Trimming removed 6 bases at V and 0 bases at J, with 5 bases between. The CDR3 has 12 residues. The CDR3 nucleotides read TGTGCCAGCAGCTTCATGAACACTGAAGCTTTCTTT. Amino acid sequence: CASSFMNTEAFF.

Concerning this clonotype itself: A much larger clone is a single base away; this may be a read error. The chain uses TRBV29-1 and TRBJ2-7, with D perhaps assigned TRBD1 or TRBD2 (6 bases each). Germline V gene sequence: CDR1 SQVTM, CDR2 ANQGSEA. The CDR3 runs to 16 residues. V lost 2 bases to trimming and J lost 5 bases, with 22 bases between them. CDR3 sequence (DNA): TGCAGCGTTGAAAGCGGAGTGACACGGGGGCTCGACGAGCAGTACTTC. Its protein is CSVESGVTRGLDEQYF.

This clonotype has ten or more counts. V gene TRBV28 combines with J gene TRBJ1-1; D gene ambiguous. This CDR3 is built from 12 residues. The germline V and J ends were trimmed by 7 bases and 1 base, with 7 bases remaining between them. Germline V gives CDR1 MDHEN, CDR2 SYDVKM. CDR3 protein: CASKTGNTEAFF. Here the CDR3 DNA reads TGTGCCAGCAAGACGGGGAACACTGAAGCTTTCTTT.

The V call is TRBV19, the J call TRBJ1-1; D is ambiguous. V was trimmed by 6 bases and J by 0 bases, leaving 14 bases between them. CDR1 and CDR2 (germline): LNHDA, SQIVND (reference sequence). The length of the CDR3 is 15 residues. This chain's CDR3 is CASRLRHGMNTEAFF. CDR3 bases: TGTGCCAGTAGACTTCGCCACGGCATGAACACTGAAGCTTTCTTT.

This clonotype was observed many times. This chain links TRBV27 with TRBJ2-7, with D perhaps being TRBD1 or TRBD2 (5 bases each). Germline values: CDR1 MNHEY, CDR2 SMNVEV (reference sequence). Trimming stripped 3 bases from V and 2 bases from J, with 11 bases between. The CDR3 has 14 residues. CDR3 DNA sequence: TGTGCCAGCAGTTTCCGGGACCCGACCTACGAGCAGTACTTC. Protein product: CASSFRDPTYEQYF.